The source of this T cell receptor (beta chain) is a study of cytomegalovirus exposure and HLA in healthy donors. Findings and caveats of the study: Rarity marked most TCR sequences, yet some public TCRs occurred in many donors. Equally common other TCR beta chains were less clonally expanded than HLA-associated ones, a later analysis found.

PCR primers comprised 60 Vbeta and 13 Jbeta primers. Some clones are missing from TCRdb's copy, which holds only in-frame ones; the method was immunoSEQ multiplex PCR. Of roughly 71,000 clones listed, more than 75% are singletons. V dropped 2 bases and J dropped 5; count of bases not matched to a gene: 4. The germline V gene has CDR1 SGHNT and CDR2 YYREEE (reference sequence). The CDR3 sequence is 13 residues long. Note on this clone: The target antigen is unknown.

The rearrangement links TRBV5-4 to TRBJ2-7, with TRBD1 matching 7 bases. The sequence came from a girl aged 5-17 years in good health and CMV-seropositive. Sequenced material: PBMCs. The CDR3 nucleotides are TGTGCCAGCAGCTTAAAGGGGGCGGACGAGCAGTACTTC. Translated, it gives CASSLKGADEQYF.